This TCR beta chain emerged from a study of T cell changes during pregnancy in multiple sclerosis. The CDR3 is made up of 14 amino acids. With V trimmed by 2 bases and J by 3 bases, 4 bases remained unmatched. Germline values: CDR1 SGHDN, CDR2 FVKESK. Profiling relied on immunoSEQ multiplex PCR, and the TCRdb table lists in-frame clones only, not all of them. The sample contains 90,000 to 120,000 clones, around 90% of which appear only once. The receptor was derived from a female donor in good health, enrolled as a control in a pregnancy study. The V gene is TRBV14, the J gene TRBJ2-7; 7 nucleotides line up with TRBD1. The source material was peripheral blood, sampled in the third trimester of pregnancy. CDR3 sequence reads: CASSQWTGVYEQYF. DNA of the CDR3: TGTGCCAGCAGCCAATGGACAGGCGTCTACGAGCAGTACTTC.